This TCR beta chain was documented in a study of CD8+CD57+ T cells in acquired aplastic anemia. Study as a whole: Mean yield of DNA from sorted CD4+ and CD8+ cells was around 3 ug.

Per the germline V gene, CDR1 is ENHRY and CDR2 is SYGVKD. Trimming removed 1 base at V and 8 bases at J, with 5 bases between. CDR3 length equals 11 residues. Selection for sequencing was limited to patients who had shown CD8+CD57+ cell expansion by flow cytometry. Every patient presented with severe acquired aplastic anemia. No therapy was given to patients before blood sampling. For CDR3 and TCR beta VDJ profiling, genomic DNA was the template used. In TCRdb, the reads were re-called with MiXCR into one record per CDR3 protein. Of under 200,000 distinct CDR3 sequences in the sample, 48% were seen once. Points from the study as a whole: There were around 28 CD8+ CDR3 sequences that occurred in both patients and controls.

The table lists this clonotype with many counts. The antigen remains undetermined. This sequence was found in a human donor with aplastic anemia. Sequenced: sorted CD4+, CD8+, or CD8+CD57+ T cells (not recorded which) from PBMCs. The V and J genes are TRBV10-3 and TRBJ1-1; no reliable D call. This CDR3 reads CAISEYGEAFF. The DNA for the CDR3 is TGTGCCATCAGTGAGTATGGGGAAGCTTTCTTT.